These T cell receptor beta chains were read from a single sample in a study of shared clonotypes between healthy human individuals. TCRdb's copy holds only in-frame clones and misses some; the assay was immunoSEQ multiplex PCR. The table has a few million clones, 85% to 95% seen once. The sequenced sample was naive CD4+ T cells from PBMCs. The receptor set was obtained from a man younger than 30 in good health. Some clones in this sample may be carry-over from other donors' samples. Each CDR3 is given without its conserved first and last residue. The D gene is left open where the match is weak. The size of a clone is reported for some rows only, either as once, few or many, or as a class for expanded clones.

d_call,clone_size,v_call,cdr3_aa
TRBD2,NA,TRBV5-4,ASSQLSGSGGDIQY
TRBD1,NA,TRBV5-1,ASSSEPGQGYEQY
NA,NA,TRBV15,ATSKRADTQY
TRBD1,once,TRBV27,ASSSVDRESYT
NA,NA,TRBV29-1,SVEDGYEELF
TRBD1,NA,TRBV4-3,ASSQHPTGRSYNEQF
TRBD2,once,TRBV28,ASSPKVSGRARETQY
NA,once,TRBV10-3,ATLDRTGNPEAF
NA,NA,TRBV7-6,ASSREARQPQH
NA,NA,TRBV28,ASSSSGNQPQH
NA,NA,TRBV4-3,ASSPRHAVSYEQY
TRBD2,NA,TRBV11-2,ASSLLTAGVVYEQY
NA,NA,TRBV27,ASRDALGPPGKY
NA,NA,TRBV5-6,ASSFLRAEAF
TRBD1,NA,TRBV2,ASSADRGSNQPQH
NA,NA,TRBV6-5,ASSYSSGNYGYT
NA,NA,TRBV5-1,ASSLGASSGAF
NA,NA,TRBV2,ASSPGRVVGQY
NA,once,TRBV5-6,ASSFYQGSYEQY
NA,NA,TRBV12-5,ASAPQGNTEAF
NA,NA,TRBV15,ATSRGGQSYSNQPQH
TRBD2,NA,TRBV28,ASSRTSGRSYEQY
NA,NA,TRBV18,ASSPSQFEAF
NA,NA,TRBV28,ASSLIGGAAGYGYT
TRBD1,NA,TRBV29-1,SVGDRIQETQY
NA,NA,TRBV5-1,ASSLEQGGETQY
TRBD1,NA,TRBV23-1,ASSQWGQASELRAF
TRBD1,NA,TRBV9,ASSVRAGTGADNEQF
TRBD1,once,TRBV5-5,ASSTGQGSTGELF
NA,NA,TRBV2,ASSEQGGFIRQY
NA,NA,TRBV7-8,ASSQTSETQY
TRBD1,NA,TRBV28,ASGKTGGAYEQY
NA,NA,TRBV5-1,ASSADPGSTDTQY